This T cell receptor (beta chain) was documented in a study of graft-versus-host responses after intestinal transplantation. The protocol was immunoSEQ multiplex PCR, while the TCRdb copy is restricted to in-frame clones and leaves out a portion. In the table there are 35,000 to 45,000 clones, 85% to 90% of which are singletons. The source was PBMCs, collected approximately 270 days after transplant. This TCR was recovered from a human patient who received an intestinal transplant, so some T cells may come from the graft donor.

CDR3 bases: TGCGCCAGCACCTACGGATCCGGAAACACCATATATTTT. Translation gives CASTYGSGNTIYF. The chain couples TRBV5-1 to TRBJ1-3; D unresolved. The CDR3 consists of 13 residues. CDR1 and CDR2 (germline): SGHRS, YFSETQ. V was shortened by 6 bases and J by 4 bases, with 11 bases between the two germline ends.